This T cell receptor (beta chain) comes out of a study of vaccination and CD4 T cells after COVID-19 (dated by TCRdb to the early 2020s). About the full investigation: Convalescent patients had a positive SARS-CoV-2 result on nasal swab PCR, and of these patients, under ten had mild disease and one had severe disease. Participants received two doses of either the Pfizer-BioNTech BNT162b2 vaccine (n=8) or the Moderna mRNA-1273 vaccine (n=2). Culture stimuli were overlapping spike peptide pools from SARS-CoV-2 and from the common cold coronaviruses HCoV-NL63, HCoV-OC43 and HCoV-229E. As controls, cultures received a CEFX viral epitope pool (the positive control), an HIV-1 Nef peptide pool (the negative control), or no peptide at all. Post-COVID blood samples were collected from convalescent patients a median of around 96 days after diagnosis, with a range of roughly 30 to 170 days. Post-vaccine blood samples were taken a median of roughly 72 days after the second vaccine dose, with a range of roughly 13 to 250 days. In the convalescent cohort there were six males and four females, among whom were two Hispanic individuals, seven Caucasians, two Asians and one multiracial person. In some eleven COVID-19 convalescent patients and several infection-naive healthy vaccine recipients, researchers compared the spike-specific CD4+ TCR repertoire from before mRNA vaccination with the repertoire from after. Results the study describes overall, beyond this receptor: Although the median number of SARS-CoV-2-reactive clonotypes went up from around 20 after infection to 38 after vaccination, the increase was not significant. In convalescent patients, a median roughly 87% of post-vaccine SARS-CoV-2-reactive clones were detected only after vaccination, and vaccine-specific priming was suggested by this finding. In convalescent patients, nearly all vaccine-specific clones (304 of 307) were found to be mono-reactive for SARS-CoV-2 spike rather than cross-reactive with common cold coronaviruses. Only a relatively small number of convalescent patients were included in the study, and early timepoints following natural infection were not analyzed.

For this chain, trimming is 0 bases at the V end and 9 bases at the J end, and the number of junction bases without a gene match is 11. Via the germline V gene (reference sequence), CDR1 is DFQATT and CDR2 SNEGSKA. Including cysteine and phenylalanine, the CDR3 has 16 amino acids. Just the 48-base CDR3 DNA is kept, in frame starting at base 1. This specimen's treatment or condition label, interpreted: roughly ten-day PBMC culture with coronavirus spike peptide pools or control peptides (ViraFEST assay). The study used the ViraFEST assay, which expanded antigen-specific T cells with peptide pools and then identified expanded clonotypes by TCR sequencing. The convalescent patients' positive SARS-CoV-2 PCR tests fell between March and December 2020, which was before the Alpha, Beta and Delta variants emerged in the United States. Each well held millions of PBMCs cultured in IMDM containing around 5% human AB serum and approximately 9.1 IU/ml IL-2, with around 9.7 ug/ml peptide pools added. On days 3 and 7, half of the culture medium was replaced with fresh IL-2-containing medium. After about nine days of culture, CD4+ T cells were isolated by negative selection with the EasySep CD4+ T cell isolation kit. Ficoll-Paque Plus gradient centrifugation was used to isolate PBMCs from whole blood, and the isolated PBMCs were then either used fresh or cryopreserved at -140C. In general, triplicate wells were set up for every culture condition.

With respect to this clonotype: The antigen it recognizes is unknown. It has no much larger one-base neighbor in the sample; base qualities were not kept.

To prepare the library, PCR was applied. TCR sequencing of DNA from cultured CD4+ T cells used the Oncomine TCR Beta short-read assay at the Johns Hopkins FTIC core. The QIAamp micro DNA kit was used to extract genomic DNA from the cultured CD4+ T cells. Oncomine TCR Beta libraries made from cultured CD4+ T cells were pooled using unique dual indexes and sequenced on an Illumina iSeq 100. The paper's processing steps were these. Non-productive sequences were removed, and CDR3s not starting with C, not ending with F or W, or shorter than 7 amino acids were discarded. The MANAFEST web application was used to identify antigen-specific clonotypes by comparing peptide-stimulated wells against reference wells and other culture wells. To be called positive, a clone needed an FDR below 0.05, an odds ratio above 5, and a productive frequency above 0.1% in at least two of three replicate wells. Clonotypes that were significantly expanded in both SARS-CoV-2 spike wells and at least one common cold coronavirus spike condition were defined as cross-reactive. CDR3 homology was assessed with Levenshtein distances (stringdist) and unrooted phylogenetic trees (ape) in R version 3.6.1. TCRdb itself trimmed the public reads at Q25 with fastp, ran MiXCR and retained productive beta chains. Every entry covers one CDR3 protein and lists the most common genes and DNA from its rows. The V and J calls here are based on TCRdb, not the publication. The sample table shows 10,000 to 12,000 distinct CDR3 sequences, and 45% to 60% are seen once. Over 8% of the sample rests with the top ten.

The material sequenced was CD4+ T cells from blood, cultured in vitro. This chain joins TRBV20-1 to TRBJ2-1, with TRBD2 identical over 10 junction bases. The clonotype was recovered from a human donor who had recovered from COVID-19. The CDR3 protein sequence reads: CSARDQTSGTDSEQFF. The DNA sequence is as follows: TGCAGTGCTAGAGATCAAACTAGCGGGACGGACAGTGAGCAGTTCTTC.